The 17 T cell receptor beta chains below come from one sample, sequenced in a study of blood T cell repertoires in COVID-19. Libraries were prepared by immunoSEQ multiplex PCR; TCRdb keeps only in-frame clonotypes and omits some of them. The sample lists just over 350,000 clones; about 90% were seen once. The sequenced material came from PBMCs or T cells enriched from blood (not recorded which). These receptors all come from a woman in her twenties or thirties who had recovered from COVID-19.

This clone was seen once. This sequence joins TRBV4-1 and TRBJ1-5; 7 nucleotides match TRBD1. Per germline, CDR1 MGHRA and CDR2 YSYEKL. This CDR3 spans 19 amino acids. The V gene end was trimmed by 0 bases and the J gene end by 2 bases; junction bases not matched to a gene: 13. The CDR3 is CASSQDARQGSLGNQPQHF. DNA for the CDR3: TGCGCCAGCAGCCAAGATGCCCGACAGGGCTCGTTGGGCAATCAGCCCCAGCATTTT.

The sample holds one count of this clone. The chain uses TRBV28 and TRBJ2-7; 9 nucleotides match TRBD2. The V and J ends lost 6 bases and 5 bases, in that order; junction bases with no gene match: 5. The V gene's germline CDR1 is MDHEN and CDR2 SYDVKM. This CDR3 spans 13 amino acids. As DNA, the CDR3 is TGTGCCAGCAGGCCTAGCGGGATTGACGAGCAGTACTTC. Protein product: CASRPSGIDEQYF.

In DNA, the CDR3 is TGTGCCAGCTCCGTTGCGGGGGTTTCCTACAATGAGCAGTTCTTC. Translating it yields CASSVAGVSYNEQFF. The rearrangement uses TRBV7-2 and TRBJ2-1; 7 nucleotides agree with TRBD2. Looked up from germline, CDR1 is SGHTA and CDR2 is FQGNSA. The CDR3 loop spans 15 amino acids. V shed 8 bases and J 1 base; nucleotides not matched to a gene: 8.

CDR3 region: CASEPFRDRNQPQHF. In DNA form, the CDR3 reads TGTGCCAGCGAGCCTTTCCGGGACAGGAATCAGCCCCAGCATTTT. The chain has TRBV28 and TRBJ1-5; 8 nucleotides align to TRBD1. The germline V gene has CDR1 MDHEN and CDR2 SYDVKM. CDR3 length: 15 residues. V shed 8 bases and J 4 bases; nucleotides not matched to a gene: 10.

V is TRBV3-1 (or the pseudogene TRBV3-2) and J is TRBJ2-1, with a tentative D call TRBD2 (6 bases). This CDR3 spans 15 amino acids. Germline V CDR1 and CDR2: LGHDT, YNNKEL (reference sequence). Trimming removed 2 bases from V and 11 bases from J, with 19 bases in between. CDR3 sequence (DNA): TGTGCCAGCAGCCAACAACCATTGAGCGGGTCTCAGCAGTTCTTC. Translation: CASSQQPLSGSQQFF.

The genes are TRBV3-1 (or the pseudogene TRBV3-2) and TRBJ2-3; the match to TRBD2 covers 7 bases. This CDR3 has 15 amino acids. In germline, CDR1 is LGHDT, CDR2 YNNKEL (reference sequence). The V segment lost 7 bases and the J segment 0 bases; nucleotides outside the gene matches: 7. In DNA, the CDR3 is TGTGCCAGCACCTCTCTAGCGGCCAGCACAGATACGCAGTATTTT. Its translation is CASTSLAASTDTQYF.

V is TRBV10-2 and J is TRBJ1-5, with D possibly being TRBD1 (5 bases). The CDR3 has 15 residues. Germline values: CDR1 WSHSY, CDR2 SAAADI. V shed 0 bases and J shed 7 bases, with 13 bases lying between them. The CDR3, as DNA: TGCGCCAGCAGTGAGTCGGGGGGGGTGCGACAGCCCCAGCATTTT. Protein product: CASSESGGVRQPQHF.

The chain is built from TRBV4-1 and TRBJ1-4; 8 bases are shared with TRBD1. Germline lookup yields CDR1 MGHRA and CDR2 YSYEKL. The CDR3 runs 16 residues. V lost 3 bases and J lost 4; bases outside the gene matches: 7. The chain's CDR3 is CASSHRQGAFNEKLFF. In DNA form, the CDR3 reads TGCGCCAGCAGCCATCGGCAGGGGGCCTTTAATGAAAAACTGTTTTTT.

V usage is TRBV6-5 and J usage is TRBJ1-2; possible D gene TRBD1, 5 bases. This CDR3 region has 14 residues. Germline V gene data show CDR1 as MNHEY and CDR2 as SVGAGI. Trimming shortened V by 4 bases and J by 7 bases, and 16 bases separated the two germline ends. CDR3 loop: CASSFPAGDGGYTF. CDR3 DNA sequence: TGTGCCAGCAGTTTCCCCGCGGGGGACGGTGGCTACACCTTC.

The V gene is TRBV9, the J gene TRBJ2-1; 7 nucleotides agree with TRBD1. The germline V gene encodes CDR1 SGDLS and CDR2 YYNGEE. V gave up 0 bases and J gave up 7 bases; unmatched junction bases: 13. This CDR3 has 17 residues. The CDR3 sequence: CASSVGGRDSPGNEQFF. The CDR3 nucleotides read TGTGCCAGCAGCGTAGGGGGTAGGGACAGCCCCGGGAATGAGCAGTTCTTC.

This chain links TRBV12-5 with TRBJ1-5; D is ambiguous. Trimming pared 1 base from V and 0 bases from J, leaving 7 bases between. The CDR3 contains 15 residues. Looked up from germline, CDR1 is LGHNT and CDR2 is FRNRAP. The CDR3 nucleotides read TGTGCTAGTGGTTTGGGACTTTATAGCAATCAGCCCCAGCATTTT. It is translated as CASGLGLYSNQPQHF.

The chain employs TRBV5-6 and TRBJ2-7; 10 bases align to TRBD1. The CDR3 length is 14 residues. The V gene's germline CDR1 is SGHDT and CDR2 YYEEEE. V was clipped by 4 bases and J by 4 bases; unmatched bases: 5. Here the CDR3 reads CASSRDRGFYEQYF. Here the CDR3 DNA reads TGTGCCAGCAGCCGGGACAGGGGCTTTTACGAGCAGTACTTC.

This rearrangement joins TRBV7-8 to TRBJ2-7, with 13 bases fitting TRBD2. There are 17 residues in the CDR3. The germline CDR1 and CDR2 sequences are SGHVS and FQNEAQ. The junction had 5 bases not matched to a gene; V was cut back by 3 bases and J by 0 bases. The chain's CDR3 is CASSFGLAGVGSYEQYF. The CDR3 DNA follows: TGTGCCAGCAGCTTCGGACTAGCGGGAGTTGGCTCCTACGAGCAGTACTTC. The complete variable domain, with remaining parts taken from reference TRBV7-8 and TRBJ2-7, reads GAGVSQSPRYKVAKRGQDVALRCDPISGHVSLFWYQQALGQGPEFLTYFQNEAQLDKSGLPSDRFFAERPEGSVSTLKIQRTQQEDSAVYLCASSFGLAGVGSYEQYFGPGTRLTVT.

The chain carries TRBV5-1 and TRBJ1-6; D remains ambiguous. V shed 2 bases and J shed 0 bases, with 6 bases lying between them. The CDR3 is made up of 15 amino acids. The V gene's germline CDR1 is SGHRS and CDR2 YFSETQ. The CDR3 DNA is TGCGCCAGCAGCTTTGCGGACTCCTATAATTCACCCCTCCACTTT. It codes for CASSFADSYNSPLHF.

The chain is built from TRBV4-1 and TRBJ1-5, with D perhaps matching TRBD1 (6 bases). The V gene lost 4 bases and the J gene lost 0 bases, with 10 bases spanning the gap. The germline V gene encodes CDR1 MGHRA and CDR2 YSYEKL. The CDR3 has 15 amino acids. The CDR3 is CASSPGDNSNQPQHF. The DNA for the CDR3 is TGCGCCAGCAGCCCAGGGGACAATAGCAATCAGCCCCAGCATTTT.

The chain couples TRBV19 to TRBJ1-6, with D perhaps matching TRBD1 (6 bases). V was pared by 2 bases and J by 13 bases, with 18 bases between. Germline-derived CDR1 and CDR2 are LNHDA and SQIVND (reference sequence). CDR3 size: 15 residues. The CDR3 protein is CASSITYGTPVPLHF. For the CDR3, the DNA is TGTGCCAGTAGTATAACATACGGGACACCCGTGCCCCTCCACTTT.

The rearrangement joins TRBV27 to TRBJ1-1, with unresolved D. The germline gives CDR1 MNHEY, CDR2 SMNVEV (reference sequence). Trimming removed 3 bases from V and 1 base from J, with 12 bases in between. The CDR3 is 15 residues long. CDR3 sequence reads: CASSFYSTSNTEAFF. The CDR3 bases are TGTGCCAGCAGTTTTTATTCTACGTCGAACACTGAAGCTTTCTTT.